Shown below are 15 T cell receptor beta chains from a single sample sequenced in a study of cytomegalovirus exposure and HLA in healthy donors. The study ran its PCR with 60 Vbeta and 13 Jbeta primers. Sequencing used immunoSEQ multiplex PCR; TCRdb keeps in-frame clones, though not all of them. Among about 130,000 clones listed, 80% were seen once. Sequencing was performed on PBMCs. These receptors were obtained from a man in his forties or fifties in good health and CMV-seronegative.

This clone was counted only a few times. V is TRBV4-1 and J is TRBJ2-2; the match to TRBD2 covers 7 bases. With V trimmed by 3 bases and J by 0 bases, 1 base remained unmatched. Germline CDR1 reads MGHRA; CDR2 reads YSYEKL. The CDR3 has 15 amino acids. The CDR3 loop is CASSQGTTNTGELFF. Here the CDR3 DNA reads TGCGCCAGCAGCCAGGGGACTACGAACACCGGGGAGCTGTTTTTT.

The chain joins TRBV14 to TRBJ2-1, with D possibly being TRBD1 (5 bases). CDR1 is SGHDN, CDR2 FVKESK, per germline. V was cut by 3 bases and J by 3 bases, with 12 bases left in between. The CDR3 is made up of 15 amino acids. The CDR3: CASSQFQGNYNEQFF. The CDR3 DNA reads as TGTGCCAGCAGCCAGTTCCAGGGTAACTACAATGAGCAGTTCTTC.

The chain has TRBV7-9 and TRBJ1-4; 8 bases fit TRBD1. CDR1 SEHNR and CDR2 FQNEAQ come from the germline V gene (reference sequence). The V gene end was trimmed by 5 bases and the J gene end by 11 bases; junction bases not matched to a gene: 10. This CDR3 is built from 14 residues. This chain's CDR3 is CASSQGTGLPKLFF. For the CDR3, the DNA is TGTGCCAGCAGCCAAGGGACAGGCCTTCCTAAACTGTTTTTT.

The CDR3, as DNA: TGCAGCGTTGAAGATCCCGGGAATCCCCTCTCCTACAATGAGCAGTTCTTC. Translated: CSVEDPGNPLSYNEQFF. The chain has TRBV29-1 and TRBJ2-1, with D tentatively TRBD2 (5 bases). The V end lost 0 bases, the J end lost 0 bases, and 15 bases lay between the germline ends. The CDR3 covers 17 residues. Germline V gene data show CDR1 as SQVTM and CDR2 as ANQGSEA.

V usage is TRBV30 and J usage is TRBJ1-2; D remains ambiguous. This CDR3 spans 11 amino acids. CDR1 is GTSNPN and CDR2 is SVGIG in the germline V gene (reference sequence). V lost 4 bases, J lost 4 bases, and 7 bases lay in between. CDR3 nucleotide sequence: TGTGCCTGGACCCCAGGCTATGGCTACACCTTC. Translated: CAWTPGYGYTF.

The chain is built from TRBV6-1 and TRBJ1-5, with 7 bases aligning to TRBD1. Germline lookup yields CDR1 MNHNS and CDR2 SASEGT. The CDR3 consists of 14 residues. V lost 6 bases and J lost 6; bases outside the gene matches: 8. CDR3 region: CASSPPGGPQPQHF. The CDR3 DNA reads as TGTGCCAGCAGCCCACCAGGGGGTCCTCAGCCCCAGCATTTT.

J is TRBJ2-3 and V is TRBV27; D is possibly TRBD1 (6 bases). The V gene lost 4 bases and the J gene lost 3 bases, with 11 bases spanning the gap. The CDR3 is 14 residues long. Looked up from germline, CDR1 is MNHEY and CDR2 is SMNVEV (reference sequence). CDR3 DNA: TGTGCCAGCAGTTCCCAGGGGTATACAGATACGCAGTATTTT. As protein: CASSSQGYTDTQYF.

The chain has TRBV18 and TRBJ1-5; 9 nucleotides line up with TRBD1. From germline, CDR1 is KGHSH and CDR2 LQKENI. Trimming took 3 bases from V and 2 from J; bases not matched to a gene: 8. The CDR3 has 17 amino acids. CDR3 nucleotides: TGTGCCAGCTCACCGGGACAGGGAGACGGTCGCAATCAGCCCCAGCATTTT. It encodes CASSPGQGDGRNQPQHF. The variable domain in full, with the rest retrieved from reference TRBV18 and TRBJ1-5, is NAGVMQNPRHLVRRRGQEARLRCSPMKGHSHVYWYRQLPEEGLKFMVYLQKENIIDESGMPKERFSAEFPKEGPSILRIQQVVRGDSAAYFCASSPGQGDGRNQPQHFGDGTRLSIL.

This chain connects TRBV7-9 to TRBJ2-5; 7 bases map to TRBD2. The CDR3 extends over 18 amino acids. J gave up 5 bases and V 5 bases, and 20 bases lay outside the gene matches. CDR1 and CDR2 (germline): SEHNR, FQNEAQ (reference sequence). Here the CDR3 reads CASSLGFSWGGPNETQYF. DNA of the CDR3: TGTGCCAGCAGCCTCGGGTTTTCGTGGGGGGGTCCTAACGAGACCCAGTACTTC.

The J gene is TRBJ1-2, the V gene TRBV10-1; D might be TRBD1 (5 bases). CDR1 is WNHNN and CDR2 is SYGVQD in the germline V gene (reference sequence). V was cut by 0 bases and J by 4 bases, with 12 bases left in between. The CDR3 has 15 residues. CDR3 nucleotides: TGCGCCAGCAGTGAGTCGTGTGGGGGGATCTATGGCTACACCTTC. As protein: CASSESCGGIYGYTF.

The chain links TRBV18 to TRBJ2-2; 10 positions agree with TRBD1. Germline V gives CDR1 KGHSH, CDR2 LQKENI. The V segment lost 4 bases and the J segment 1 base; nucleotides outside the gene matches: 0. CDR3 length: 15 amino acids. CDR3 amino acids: CASSRDRGNTGELFF. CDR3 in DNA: TGTGCCAGCTCACGGGACAGGGGGAACACCGGGGAGCTGTTTTTT. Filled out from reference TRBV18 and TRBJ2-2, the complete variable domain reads NAGVMQNPRHLVRRRGQEARLRCSPMKGHSHVYWYRQLPEEGLKFMVYLQKENIIDESGMPKERFSAEFPKEGPSILRIQQVVRGDSAAYFCASSRDRGNTGELFFGEGSRLTVL.

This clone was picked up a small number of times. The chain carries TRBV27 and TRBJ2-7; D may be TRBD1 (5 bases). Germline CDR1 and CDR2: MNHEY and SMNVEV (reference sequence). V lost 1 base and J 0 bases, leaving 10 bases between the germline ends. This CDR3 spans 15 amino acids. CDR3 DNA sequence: TGTGCCAGCAGTTTATTTCCAGGGATCTCCTACGAGCAGTACTTC. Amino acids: CASSLFPGISYEQYF.

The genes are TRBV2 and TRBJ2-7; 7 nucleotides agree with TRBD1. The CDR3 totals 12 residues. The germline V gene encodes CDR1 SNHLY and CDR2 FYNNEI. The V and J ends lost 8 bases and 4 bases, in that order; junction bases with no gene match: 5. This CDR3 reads CASEPGQYEQYF. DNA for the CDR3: TGTGCCAGCGAACCGGGACAGTACGAGCAGTACTTC.

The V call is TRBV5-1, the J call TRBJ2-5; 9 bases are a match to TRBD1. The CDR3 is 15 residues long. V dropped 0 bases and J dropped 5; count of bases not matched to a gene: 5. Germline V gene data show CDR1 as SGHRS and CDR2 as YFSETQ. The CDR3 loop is CASSLGTGAGETQYF. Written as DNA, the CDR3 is TGCGCCAGCAGCTTGGGGACAGGGGCTGGGGAGACCCAGTACTTC.

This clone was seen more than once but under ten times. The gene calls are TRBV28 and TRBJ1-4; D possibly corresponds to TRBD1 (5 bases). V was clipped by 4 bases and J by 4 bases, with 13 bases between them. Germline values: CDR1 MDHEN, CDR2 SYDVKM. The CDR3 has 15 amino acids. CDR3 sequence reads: CASSSAAGNNEKLFF. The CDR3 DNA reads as TGTGCCAGCAGTTCGGCCGCAGGGAATAATGAAAAACTGTTTTTT.